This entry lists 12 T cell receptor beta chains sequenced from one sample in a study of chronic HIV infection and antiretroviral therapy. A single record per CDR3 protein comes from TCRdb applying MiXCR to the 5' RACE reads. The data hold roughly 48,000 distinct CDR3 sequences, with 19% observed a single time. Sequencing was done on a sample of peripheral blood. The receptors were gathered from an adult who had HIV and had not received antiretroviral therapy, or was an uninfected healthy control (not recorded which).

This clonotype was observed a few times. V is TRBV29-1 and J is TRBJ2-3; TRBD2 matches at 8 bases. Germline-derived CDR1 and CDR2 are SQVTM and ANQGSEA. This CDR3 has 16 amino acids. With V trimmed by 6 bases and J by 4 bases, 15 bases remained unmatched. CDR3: CSVLAPDRGGADTQYF. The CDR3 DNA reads TGCAGCGTGCTAGCGCCCGACCGGGGGGGCGCAGATACGCAGTATTTT.

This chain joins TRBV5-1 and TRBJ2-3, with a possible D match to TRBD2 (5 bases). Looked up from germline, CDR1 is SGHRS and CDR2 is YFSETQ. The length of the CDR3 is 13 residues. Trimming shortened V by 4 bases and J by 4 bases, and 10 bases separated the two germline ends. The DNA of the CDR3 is TGCGCCAGCAGCCTTGCTAGCCCAGATACGCAGTATTTT. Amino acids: CASSLASPDTQYF. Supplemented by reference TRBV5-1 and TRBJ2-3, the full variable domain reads KAGVTQTPRYLIKTRGQQVTLSCSPISGHRSVSWYQQTPGQGLQFLFEYFSETQRNKGNFPGRFSGRQFSNSRSEMNVSTLELGDSALYLCASSLASPDTQYFGPGTRLTVL.

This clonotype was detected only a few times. The CDR3, as DNA: TGTGCCAGCAGTTACCAGGGGGCGATTGGCTACACCTTC. Amino acids: CASSYQGAIGYTF. The chain links TRBV6-5 to TRBJ1-2; 8 bases match TRBD1. The germline gives CDR1 MNHEY, CDR2 SVGAGI. After removal of 2 bases from V and 7 bases from J, the junction contained 3 bases not matched to a gene. The CDR3 loop spans 13 amino acids.

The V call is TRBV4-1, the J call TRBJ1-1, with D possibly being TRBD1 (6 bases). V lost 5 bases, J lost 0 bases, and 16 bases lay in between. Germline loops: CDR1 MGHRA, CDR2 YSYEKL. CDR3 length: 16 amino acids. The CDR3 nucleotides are TGCGCCAGCAGCTTTTACTACACAGGGATGAACACTGAAGCTTTCTTT. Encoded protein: CASSFYYTGMNTEAFF.

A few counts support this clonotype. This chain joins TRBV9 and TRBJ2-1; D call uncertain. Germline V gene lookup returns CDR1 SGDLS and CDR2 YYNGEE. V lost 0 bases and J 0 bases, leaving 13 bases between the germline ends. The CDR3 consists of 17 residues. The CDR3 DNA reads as TGTGCCAGCAGCGTAGGGTGGCCGAGTAGCTCCTACAATGAGCAGTTCTTC. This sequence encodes CASSVGWPSSSYNEQFF.

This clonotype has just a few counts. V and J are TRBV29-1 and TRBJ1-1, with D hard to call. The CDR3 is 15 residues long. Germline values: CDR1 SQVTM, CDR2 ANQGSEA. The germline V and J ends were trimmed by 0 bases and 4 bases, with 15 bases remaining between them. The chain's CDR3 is CSVEDLRRLGTEAFF. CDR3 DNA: TGCAGCGTTGAAGATCTTAGAAGGTTAGGCACTGAAGCTTTCTTT.

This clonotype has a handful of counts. CDR3 in amino acids: CSAPPGQRVSPLHF. The DNA for the CDR3 is TGCAGTGCACCTCCGGGACAGCGAGTTTCACCCCTCCACTTT. The V gene is TRBV20-1, the J gene TRBJ1-6; 7 nucleotides agree with TRBD1. This CDR3 is 14 amino acids long. CDR1 DFQATT and CDR2 SNEGSKA come from the germline V gene (reference sequence). The V and J ends lost 6 bases and 9 bases, in that order; junction bases with no gene match: 11.

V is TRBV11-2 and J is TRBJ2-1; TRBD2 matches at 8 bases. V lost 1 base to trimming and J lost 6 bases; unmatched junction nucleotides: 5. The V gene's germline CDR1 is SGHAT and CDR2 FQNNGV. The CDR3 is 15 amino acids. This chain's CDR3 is CASSLVTSGPNEQFF. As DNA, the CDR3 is TGTGCCAGCAGCTTAGTAACTAGCGGCCCCAATGAGCAGTTCTTC.

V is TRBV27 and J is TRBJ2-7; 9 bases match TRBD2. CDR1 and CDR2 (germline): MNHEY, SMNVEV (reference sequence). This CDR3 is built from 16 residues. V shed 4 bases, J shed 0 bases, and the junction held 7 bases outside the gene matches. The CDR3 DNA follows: TGTGCCAGCAGTTCCCGGACTAGCGCTTACTCCTACGAGCAGTACTTC. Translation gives CASSSRTSAYSYEQYF.

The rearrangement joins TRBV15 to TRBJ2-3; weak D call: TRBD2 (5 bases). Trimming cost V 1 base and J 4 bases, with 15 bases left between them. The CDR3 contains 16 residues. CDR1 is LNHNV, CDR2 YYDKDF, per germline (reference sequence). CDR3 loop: CATSRGSGSPPDTQYF. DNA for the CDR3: TGTGCCACCAGCAGAGGTAGTGGGAGTCCCCCAGATACGCAGTATTTT.

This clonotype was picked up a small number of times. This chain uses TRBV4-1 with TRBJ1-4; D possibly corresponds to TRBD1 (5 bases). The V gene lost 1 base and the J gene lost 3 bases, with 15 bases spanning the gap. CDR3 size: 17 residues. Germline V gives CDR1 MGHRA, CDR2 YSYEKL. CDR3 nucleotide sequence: TGCGCCAGCAGCCAAGGGTTCGGGGGAAACTCTAATGAAAAACTGTTTTTT. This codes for CASSQGFGGNSNEKLFF.

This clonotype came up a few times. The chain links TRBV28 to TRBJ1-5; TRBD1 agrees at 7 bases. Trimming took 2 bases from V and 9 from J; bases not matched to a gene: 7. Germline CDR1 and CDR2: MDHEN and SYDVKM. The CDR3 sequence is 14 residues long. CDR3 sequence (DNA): TGTGCCAGCAGTTTAATTGACAGGGCCTGGCCCCAGCATTTT. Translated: CASSLIDRAWPQHF.